One sample yielded the 28 T cell receptor beta chains listed below, sequenced in a study of shared clonotypes between healthy human individuals. Method: immunoSEQ multiplex PCR; TCRdb's copy keeps in-frame clones and lacks some. The sample has some 2,400,000 clones, around 95% seen once. Sequencing input: naive CD4+ T cells sorted from blood. Subset noted: CD45RA+ positively selected. Receptors were obtained from a man younger than 30 in good health.

The V gene is TRBV6-5, the J gene TRBJ1-1, with 11 bases aligning to TRBD1. The CDR3 is made up of 15 amino acids. J was trimmed by 4 bases and V by 6 bases; bases with no gene match: 7. The germline CDR1 and CDR2 sequences are MNHEY and SVGAGI. This CDR3 is CASRLTGTGGTEAFF. The CDR3 nucleotides are TGTGCCAGCAGATTAACCGGGACAGGGGGCACTGAAGCTTTCTTT.

The V call is TRBV4-1, the J call TRBJ1-4; 10 bases fit TRBD1. Trimming cost V 3 bases and J 8 bases; bases outside gene matches: 18. Germline values: CDR1 MGHRA, CDR2 YSYEKL. CDR3 length: 19 amino acids. The CDR3: CASSQAGTGVALGAEKLFF. The CDR3 coding sequence is TGCGCCAGCAGCCAGGCCGGGACAGGGGTAGCCCTGGGGGCGGAAAAACTGTTTTTT.

For this clone: The same CDR3 also results from other DNA sequences found in this sample. The V and J genes are TRBV6-5 and TRBJ2-2, with D perhaps matching TRBD1 (6 bases). CDR1 is MNHEY and CDR2 is SVGAGI in the germline V gene. This CDR3 is 13 amino acids long. With 5 bases removed from V and 3 bases from J, the gap between germline ends came to 7 bases. This chain's CDR3 is CASSHRDTGELFF. The CDR3 DNA is TGTGCCAGCAGTCACAGGGACACCGGGGAGCTGTTTTTT.

V usage is TRBV18 and J usage is TRBJ1-5; 11 bases fit TRBD1. Losses at the gene ends were 6 bases for V and 4 bases for J; bases not matched to a gene: 5. The CDR3 length is 15 residues. CDR1 and CDR2 from the germline V gene are KGHSH and LQKENI. DNA for the CDR3: TGTGCCAGCTCTGACGGGACAGGGGGTAATCAGCCCCAGCATTTT. Translated, it gives CASSDGTGGNQPQHF.

CDR3 in DNA: TGTGCCAGTAGTCAAGCGGGGGGCTCCTACGAGCAGTACTTC. This encodes CASSQAGGSYEQYF. The rearrangement joins TRBV19 to TRBJ2-7; 9 positions agree with TRBD2. The CDR3 totals 14 residues. Germline lookup yields CDR1 LNHDA and CDR2 SQIVND (reference sequence). V trimming: 5 bases; J trimming: 0 bases; junction bases outside the gene matches: 2.

The chain carries TRBV5-1 and TRBJ2-7; TRBD2 matches at 8 bases. The CDR3 is 15 amino acids. Per the germline V gene, CDR1 is SGHRS and CDR2 is YFSETQ. Unmatched junction bases numbered 6, after V lost 1 base and J lost 3 bases. The DNA of the CDR3 is TGCGCCAGCAGCTTGATGCCGGGAGGGGTCTACGAGCAGTACTTC. Translated: CASSLMPGGVYEQYF. Together with reference TRBV5-1 and TRBJ2-7, the CDR3 gives the full variable domain: KAGVTQTPRYLIKTRGQQVTLSCSPISGHRSVSWYQQTPGQGLQFLFEYFSETQRNKGNFPGRFSGRQFSNSRSEMNVSTLELGDSALYLCASSLMPGGVYEQYFGPGTRLTVT.

The chain recombines TRBV9 with TRBJ2-7; D unresolved. V was cut by 0 bases and J by 6 bases, with 16 bases left in between. The length of the CDR3 is 15 residues. Germline-derived CDR1 and CDR2 are SGDLS and YYNGEE. The CDR3 here is CASSVDASTLSEQYF. The CDR3 DNA sequence: TGTGCCAGCAGCGTAGATGCCTCTACCCTCTCCGAGCAGTACTTC.

The chain links TRBV6-6 to TRBJ2-2, with D uncertain. Germline V lookup: CDR1 MNHNY, CDR2 SVGAGI (reference sequence). The CDR3 is 13 residues long. Trimming shortened V by 6 bases and J by 1 base, and 6 bases separated the two germline ends. The CDR3 sequence is CASRRQNTGELFF. In nucleotides, the CDR3 is TGTGCCAGCAGGAGGCAGAACACCGGGGAGCTGTTTTTT.

V is TRBV19 and J is TRBJ1-6, with D possibly being TRBD1 (5 bases). The V gene lost 6 bases and the J gene lost 1 base, with 7 bases spanning the gap. The CDR3 totals 14 residues. Germline CDR1 LNHDA, CDR2 SQIVND (reference sequence). The CDR3 DNA follows: TGTGCCAGTAGCGGGGGGTCCTATAATTCACCCCTCCACTTT. Amino acids: CASSGGSYNSPLHF.

The chain links TRBV5-4 to TRBJ2-7; maybe TRBD1 (7 bases). Germline V CDR1 and CDR2: SGHNT, YYREEE (reference sequence). V was cut by 7 bases and J by 6 bases, with 14 bases left in between. The CDR3 sequence is 12 residues long. In DNA, the CDR3 is TGTGCCAGCGGCCGACAGGGAGGCGAGCAGTACTTC. Encoded protein: CASGRQGGEQYF.

V usage is TRBV5-1 and J usage is TRBJ1-1; D is undetermined. This CDR3 comprises 13 residues. The V end lost 0 bases, the J end lost 7 bases, and 10 bases lay between the germline ends. Germline V lookup: CDR1 SGHRS, CDR2 YFSETQ. CDR3 residues: CASSLAMRVEAFF. Written as DNA, the CDR3 is TGCGCCAGCAGCTTGGCCATGAGGGTTGAAGCTTTCTTT.

For this clone: Additional DNA sequences in this sample encode the identical CDR3. The genes are TRBV29-1 and TRBJ1-2; tentative D call: TRBD1 (6 bases). This CDR3 spans 11 amino acids. Trimming stripped 4 bases from V and 8 bases from J, with 11 bases between. In germline, CDR1 is SQVTM, CDR2 ANQGSEA. The CDR3 here is CSVGGQEGYTF. The CDR3 DNA is TGCAGCGTTGGGGGGCAAGAGGGCTACACCTTC.

This rearrangement joins TRBV6-5 to TRBJ1-2, with TRBD1 identical over 8 bases. The germline CDR1 and CDR2 sequences are MNHEY and SVGAGI. This CDR3 has 16 residues. The V gene end was trimmed by 0 bases and the J gene end by 8 bases; junction bases not matched to a gene: 11. The DNA of the CDR3 is TGTGCCAGCAGTTACTCTAGTGGCAGGGGGCTGAGAGGCTACACCTTC. Translation gives CASSYSSGRGLRGYTF.

This clone appeared a single time. The V call is TRBV5-1, the J call TRBJ2-7; 9 nucleotides align to TRBD1. Germline V CDR1 and CDR2: SGHRS, YFSETQ. The CDR3 loop spans 15 amino acids. After removal of 7 bases from V and 2 bases from J, the junction contained 10 bases not matched to a gene. CDR3 in DNA: TGCGCCAGCGACCCCGGGACAGGGATACCCTACGAGCAGTACTTC. Amino acid sequence: CASDPGTGIPYEQYF.

This chain uses TRBV27 with TRBJ2-7; no clear D gene. Trimming cost V 3 bases and J 7 bases, with 13 bases left between them. Germline-derived CDR1 and CDR2 are MNHEY and SMNVEV (reference sequence). There are 13 residues in the CDR3. CDR3 sequence reads: CASSFGRFGEQYF. The CDR3 DNA follows: TGTGCCAGCAGTTTCGGCAGGTTCGGGGAGCAGTACTTC.

This chain joins TRBV7-9 and TRBJ1-1; tentatively, D is TRBD1 (5 bases). CDR1 SEHNR and CDR2 FQNEAQ come from the germline V gene (reference sequence). Trimming stripped 3 bases from V and 2 bases from J, with 10 bases between. This CDR3 has 14 amino acids. The CDR3: CASSLPGTNTEAFF. CDR3 nucleotides: TGTGCCAGCAGCTTGCCAGGGACCAACACTGAAGCTTTCTTT. Filled out from reference TRBV7-9 and TRBJ1-1, the complete variable domain reads DTGVSQNPRHKITKRGQNVTFRCDPISEHNRLYWYRQTLGQGPEFLTYFQNEAQLEKSRLLSDRFSAERPKGSFSTLEIQRTEQGDSAMYLCASSLPGTNTEAFFGQGTRLTVV.

V usage is TRBV27 and J usage is TRBJ2-6; D is undetermined. CDR3 length: 19 amino acids. Germline assignment: CDR1 MNHEY and CDR2 SMNVEV (reference sequence). The germline V and J ends were trimmed by 2 bases and 0 bases, with 17 bases remaining between them. The CDR3 loop reads CASSLRRMSGDSGANVLTF. In DNA form, the CDR3 reads TGTGCCAGCAGTTTACGACGGATGTCTGGGGACTCTGGGGCCAACGTCCTGACTTTC.

This clone was seen just once. J is TRBJ2-1 and V is TRBV25-1; perhaps TRBD1 as D (6 bases). This CDR3 spans 12 amino acids. The V end was cut by 3 bases, the J end by 14 bases, with 14 bases between. CDR1 and CDR2 from the germline V gene are MGHDK and SYGVNS. CDR3 sequence (DNA): TGTGCCAGCAGTGATGACAGGACCTATGAGTTCTTC. It yields the protein CASSDDRTYEFF.

Only one count was recorded for this clone. This chain joins TRBV5-1 and TRBJ2-4; tentative D call: TRBD1 (5 bases). This CDR3 comprises 14 residues. Per germline, CDR1 SGHRS and CDR2 YFSETQ. V was cut by 2 bases and J by 3 bases, with 9 bases left in between. CDR3 protein: CASSFDSDKNIQYF. The CDR3 region has the DNA TGCGCCAGCAGCTTCGACAGCGACAAAAACATTCAGTACTTC.

The chain joins TRBV7-9 to TRBJ2-5; D gene ambiguous. Germline CDR1 and CDR2: SEHNR and FQNEAQ (reference sequence). This CDR3 has 14 amino acids. V shed 1 base and J shed 4 bases, with 10 bases lying between them. As DNA, the CDR3 is TGTGCCAGCAGCTTAGGTTTTTGGGGAGAGACCCAGTACTTC. It encodes CASSLGFWGETQYF. Full variable domain (outside the CDR3, taken from reference TRBV7-9 and TRBJ2-5): DTGVSQNPRHKITKRGQNVTFRCDPISEHNRLYWYRQTLGQGPEFLTYFQNEAQLEKSRLLSDRFSAERPKGSFSTLEIQRTEQGDSAMYLCASSLGFWGETQYFGPGTRLLVL.

The chain joins TRBV11-2 to TRBJ1-6, with 11 bases lining up with TRBD1. The CDR3 spans 16 residues. After removal of 3 bases from V and 10 bases from J, the junction contained 8 bases not matched to a gene. The germline gives CDR1 SGHAT, CDR2 FQNNGV. The chain's CDR3 is CASSFRTGGVGSPLHF. In DNA form, the CDR3 reads TGTGCCAGCAGCTTTCGGACAGGGGGCGTCGGATCACCCCTCCACTTT.

The chain's CDR3 is CASRTGGNQPQHF. The CDR3 DNA is TGCGCCAGCAGGACAGGGGGCAATCAGCCCCAGCATTTT. The V call is TRBV10-2, the J call TRBJ1-5; 8 positions agree with TRBD1. There are 13 residues in the CDR3. The germline gives CDR1 WSHSY, CDR2 SAAADI. V shed 6 bases, J shed 2 bases, and the junction held 0 bases outside the gene matches.

This chain uses TRBV7-2 with TRBJ1-1; 8 bases match TRBD1. The CDR3 extends over 14 amino acids. CDR1 and CDR2 (germline): SGHTA, FQGNSA. Trimming took 4 bases from V and 5 from J; bases not matched to a gene: 6. CDR3 DNA sequence: TGTGCCAGCAGCTCGGGACAGGTTCTGACTGAAGCTTTCTTT. It is translated as CASSSGQVLTEAFF.

The CDR3 nucleotides are TGTGCCAGCAGCAAGAGGACAGGGGAACAGCCCCAGCATTTT. This encodes CASSKRTGEQPQHF. This rearrangement joins TRBV7-2 to TRBJ1-5; 9 nucleotides line up with TRBD1. CDR1 SGHTA and CDR2 FQGNSA come from the germline V gene. V gave up 5 bases and J gave up 7 bases; unmatched junction bases: 6. This CDR3 comprises 14 residues.

CDR3 amino acids: CASSAGTSVETQYF. The CDR3 DNA sequence: TGTGCCAGCAGTGCCGGGACTAGCGTGGAGACCCAGTACTTC. This chain joins TRBV7-3 and TRBJ2-5; TRBD2 matches at 10 bases. V lost 6 bases and J lost 5; bases outside the gene matches: 6. The CDR3 length is 14 residues. Germline CDR1 and CDR2: SGHTA and FQGTGA.

V usage is TRBV19 and J usage is TRBJ1-2; maybe TRBD1 (6 bases). There are 14 residues in the CDR3. In germline, CDR1 is LNHDA, CDR2 SQIVND (reference sequence). The ends were cut back, 5 bases at V and 8 bases at J, with 18 bases in the middle. The CDR3 nucleotides are TGTGCCAGTAGTCACAGGGACGCCACGGGGGGCTACACCTTC. It specifies CASSHRDATGGYTF. Full variable domain (remainder filled in from reference TRBV19 and TRBJ1-2): DGGITQSPKYLFRKEGQNVTLSCEQNLNHDAMYWYRQDPGQGLRLIYYSQIVNDFQKGDIAEGYSVSREKKESFPLTVTSAQKNPTAFYLCASSHRDATGGYTFGSGTRLTVV.

The chain couples TRBV30 to TRBJ1-1; 9 nucleotides align to TRBD1. Germline V lookup: CDR1 GTSNPN, CDR2 SVGIG (reference sequence). This CDR3 comprises 11 residues. Trimming removed 7 bases from V and 6 bases from J; junction bases left unmatched: 3. CDR3 sequence: CASQGASEAFF. The CDR3, as DNA: TGTGCCTCACAGGGGGCCTCTGAAGCTTTCTTT.

V and J are TRBV19 and TRBJ1-5; 7 nucleotides agree with TRBD1. CDR3 length equals 12 residues. The J segment lost 13 bases and the V segment lost 3 bases, leaving 6 bases of the junction unmatched. Germline values: CDR1 LNHDA, CDR2 SQIVND (reference sequence). The CDR3 region is CASSIRQGVQHF. The CDR3 bases are TGTGCCAGTAGTATCCGTCAGGGGGTTCAGCATTTT.